A selection of T cell receptor beta chains follows, all from one sample in a study of blood T cell repertoires in COVID-19. The method was immunoSEQ multiplex PCR; TCRdb's version includes in-frame clones alone and lacks a portion of them. The data show around 72,000 clones, less than 85% seen once. Sequencing was performed on peripheral blood. The source of these receptors is a woman aged 80 or older with acute or convalescent COVID-19. The CDR3 runs from the conserved cysteine through the conserved F or W. The D gene is left open where the match is weak. The size entry is marked missing in some rows and otherwise reads once, few, many or a size class.

>TRBJ1-4|-|-|TRBV5-4
TGTGCCAGCAGCCGACAGGACCCGAATGAAAAACTGTTTTTT
CASSRQDPNEKLFF
>TRBJ1-6|-|-|TRBV28
TGTGCCAGCAATTGGGGGCGTTCACCCCTCCACTTT
CASNWGRSPLHF
>TRBJ2-5|-|-|TRBV10-3
TGTGCCATCAATCGAGGGCAGCGGGAGACCCAGTACTTC
CAINRGQRETQYF
>TRBJ1-2|-|-|TRBV27
TGTGCCAGCAGTTCAGGGGATGGCTACACCTTC
CASSSGDGYTF
>TRBJ2-1|-|once|TRBV10-3
TGTGCCATCCGACTAGGTGATGGCGAGCAGTTCTTC
CAIRLGDGEQFF
>TRBJ1-2|TRBD1|-|TRBV5-8
TGTGCCAGCAGCTTGGCCGGGACAGGGAACTATGGCTACACCTTC
CASSLAGTGNYGYTF
>TRBJ1-1|TRBD1|-|TRBV30
TGTGCCTGGAAACCATTTAGGAGCTTAATCTCTCAGACAGGGGCCGTGAACACTGAAGCTTTCTTT
CAWKPFRSLISQTGAVNTEAFF
>TRBJ1-5|-|-|TRBV11-2
TGTGCCAGCAGCCTCCGGGATCCTCATAGCAATCAGCCCCAGCATTTT
CASSLRDPHSNQPQHF
>TRBJ1-1|-|-|TRBV30
TGTGCCTGTGAACCAGGGGAAGCTTTCTTT
CACEPGEAFF
>TRBJ1-5|-|few|TRBV19
TGTGCCAGTAGTCCCGAGGGGGGGAGCAATCAGCCCCAGCATTTT
CASSPEGGSNQPQHF
>TRBJ2-1|-|-|TRBV7-8
TGTGCCAGCAGTCGCCAATGGGGCTACGCCACTAATGAGCAGTTCTTC
CASSRQWGYATNEQFF
>TRBJ1-1|-|-|TRBV6-5
TGTGCCAGCAGCTCTCTCGGGGACACTGAAGCTTTCTTT
CASSSLGDTEAFF
>TRBJ2-4|TRBD2|-|TRBV3-1/TRBV3-2
TGTGCCAGCAGCGAGGGGACTAGCGGGACTCTAGCCAAAAACATTCAGTACTTC
CASSEGTSGTLAKNIQYF
>TRBJ1-1|-|few|TRBV27
TGTGCCAGCAGTTCCCCCGGGGGTAACACTGAAGCTTTCTTT
CASSSPGGNTEAFF
>TRBJ1-4|-|-|TRBV6-5
TGTGCCAGCAGCCCCACCGGGGTTACGGGGGAAAAACTGTTTTTT
CASSPTGVTGEKLFF
>TRBJ1-1|-|few|TRBV2
TGTGCCAGCAGGGCAGGGGCGGTAGTCACTGAAGCTTTCTTT
CASRAGAVVTEAFF
>TRBJ1-4|-|-|TRBV5-4
TGTGCCAGCAGCGTAAACAGGGCGGACGAAAAACTGTTTTTT
CASSVNRADEKLFF
>TRBJ1-4|TRBD1|-|TRBV29-1
TGCAGCGTTGGACAGGGCCCTAATGAAAAACTGTTTTTT
CSVGQGPNEKLFF
>TRBJ1-5|-|-|TRBV27
TGTGCCAGCAGTCCGGGCGGCAGGGGCACAAATCAGCCCCAGCATTTT
CASSPGGRGTNQPQHF
>TRBJ2-2|TRBD1|-|TRBV19
TGTGCCAGTTGGGACAGGGCGACGAACACCGGGGAGCTGTTTTTT
CASWDRATNTGELFF
>TRBJ2-3|-|-|TRBV6-5
TGTGCCAGCACAAGGAACAGGGGAGGAGATACGCAGTATTTT
CASTRNRGGDTQYF
>TRBJ1-6|-|once|TRBV19
TGTGCCAGTAGTCTCCGACTGGAGCCCCTCCACTTT
CASSLRLEPLHF
>TRBJ2-1|TRBD2|-|TRBV10-1
TGCGCCAGCAGTGCGTCGACGACGGGGGGGCGGTTCTTC
CASSASTTGGRFF
>TRBJ2-1|TRBD2|-|TRBV29-1
TGCAGCGTCCGCGGCTCTAGCGGGATTTACAATGAGCAGTTCTTC
CSVRGSSGIYNEQFF
>TRBJ2-3|-|-|TRBV10-3
TGTGCCATCAGTGCGGGACATTCGGGCACAGATACGCAGTATTTT
CAISAGHSGTDTQYF
>TRBJ1-5|-|-|TRBV30
TGTGCCTGGAGTGGGGTAGCTCAGCCCCAGCATTTT
CAWSGVAQPQHF
>TRBJ1-5|-|-|TRBV7-9
TGTGCCAGCAGCTTAGACGGGCAGGGTAGGCCCCAGCATTTT
CASSLDGQGRPQHF
>TRBJ1-6|TRBD1|-|TRBV7-9
TGTGCCAGCAGCCAGGCCGGGACAGGTGCCAATTCACCCCTCCACTTT
CASSQAGTGANSPLHF
>TRBJ1-1|-|-|TRBV2
TGTGCCAGCAGTGGGAGTCAGTTCAACACTGAAGCTTTCTTT
CASSGSQFNTEAFF
>TRBJ2-7|TRBD2|-|TRBV28
TGTGCCAGCAGTTTATCGGGGGGAACCTACGAGCAGTACTTC
CASSLSGGTYEQYF
>TRBJ1-3|TRBD1|-|TRBV6-5
TGTGCCAGCAGAGGGACAGTCAAAGTTATCACCATATATTTT
CASRGTVKVITIYF
>TRBJ1-3|-|-|TRBV7-2
TGTGCCAGCAGCTTAGCGCGCACAGCTGGAAACACCATATATTTT
CASSLARTAGNTIYF
>TRBJ1-2|-|few|TRBV5-1
TGCGCCAGCAGCCCAGGACAGTCCCGAATATCCTATGGCTACACCTTC
CASSPGQSRISYGYTF
>TRBJ1-1|-|-|TRBV3-1/TRBV3-2
TGTGCCAGCAGCCAAGAAGGGGGGGGACAGAACACTGAAGCTTTCTTT
CASSQEGGGQNTEAFF
>TRBJ2-7|-|-|TRBV3-1/TRBV3-2
TGTGCCAGCAGCCAAGTTGTCGGCTACGAGCAGTACTTC
CASSQVVGYEQYF